The 9 T cell receptor beta chains in this list originate from one sample, sequenced in a study of tumor and adjacent non-tumor tissue in lung cancer. A modified ARM-PCR protocol with three rounds of nested PCR amplified TCRbeta. From the multiplex PCR reads, TCRdb called clonotypes with MiXCR, one entry per CDR3 protein. This sample has some 80,000 distinct CDR3 sequences; about four fifths occur once, and the top ten carry roughly half. No cell sorting was done before RNA was extracted from the tissue. The normal lung tissue was taken more than 3 cm from the tumor edge. What was sequenced was distant non-tumor lung tissue. The receptors were gathered from a man between 60 and 70 years old with non-small cell lung cancer.

V gene TRBV4-3 combines with J gene TRBJ1-1; D remains ambiguous. Looked up from germline, CDR1 is LGHNA and CDR2 is YSLEER. There are 16 residues in the CDR3. V lost 0 bases, J lost 2 bases, and 13 bases lay in between. CDR3 residues: CASSQDRSQCNTEAFF. CDR3 bases: TGCGCCAGCAGCCAAGATCGTAGTCAGTGCAACACTGAAGCTTTCTTT.

The chain joins TRBV7-9 to TRBJ2-3, with 9 positions matching TRBD2. V lost 7 bases, J lost 3 bases, and 11 bases stayed unmatched. The CDR3 covers 16 residues. CDR1 SEHNR and CDR2 FQNEAQ come from the germline V gene (reference sequence). The CDR3 nucleotides read TGTGCCAGCAACTTTTCACTAGCGGGCAGAACAGATACGCAGTATTTT. Translated, it gives CASNFSLAGRTDTQYF.

In regard to this clonotype: Mismatch with germline at one junction end may stem from a read error. The chain employs TRBV11-3 and TRBJ2-3; 8 bases match TRBD1. The CDR3 is 13 amino acids. Germline assignment: CDR1 SGHNT and CDR2 YENEEA. The CDR3 DNA is TGTGCCGGCAGCTCTCAGGGGGCAGACACGCAGTATTTT. This translates into CAGSSQGADTQYF.

The genes are TRBV4-1 and TRBJ2-6, with no clear D. Germline assignment: CDR1 MGHRA and CDR2 YSYEKL. With 2 bases removed from V and 4 bases from J, the gap between germline ends came to 18 bases. This CDR3 is 18 amino acids long. The CDR3 DNA reads TGCGCCAGCAGCCAAATCCATGGATTCATAGTAGGGGCCAACGTCCTGACTTTC. Translated: CASSQIHGFIVGANVLTF.

The chain combines TRBV6-2 or TRBV6-3 with TRBJ2-1; no definite D call. TRBJ2-7 matches the DNA end more closely, so the J call is doubtful. The CDR3 runs to 14 residues. CDR1 is MNHEY, CDR2 SVGEGT, per germline. This CDR3 is CASTDLTARNEQYF. The CDR3 region has the DNA TGTGCCAGCACCGACCTAACAGCCCGCAATGAGCAGTACTTC.

This clonotype occurred a few times. The chain carries TRBV6-1 and TRBJ1-1; TRBD1 agrees at 8 bases. CDR1 is MNHNS and CDR2 is SASEGT in the germline V gene. The CDR3 spans 14 residues. The CDR3 reads CVNNEDRGDTEAFF. As DNA, the CDR3 is TGTGTCAACAATGAAGACAGGGGCGACACTGAAGCTTTCTTT.

The CDR3 spells CANSTAGIPSGANVLTF. In DNA, the CDR3 is TGTGCCAATTCGACTGCTGGAATTCCCTCTGGGGCCAACGTCCTGACTTTC. The chain links TRBV19 to TRBJ2-6; no firm D call. CDR1 is LNHDA and CDR2 is SQIVND in the germline V gene (reference sequence). The CDR3 contains 17 residues. With 10 bases removed from V and 0 bases from J, the gap between germline ends came to 19 bases.

In this sample, this clonotype turned up once. The CDR3 does not end in the conserved phenylalanine or tryptophan, so this is likely a read error. The chain uses TRBV4-2 and TRBJ1-5; the D gene is possibly TRBD1 (6 bases). Germline CDR1 and CDR2: LGHNA and YNFKEQ. CDR3 length: 17 residues. CDR3 region: CANSQDPDGGITRPQHC. Written as DNA, the CDR3 is TGTGCCAACAGCCAAGATCCGGACGGGGGCATAACTCGGCCCCAGCATTGT.

In its sample, this clonotype was seen a few times. A much larger clone is a single base away; this may be a read error. V is TRBV10-1 and J is TRBJ1-2; unclear D gene. This CDR3 is 11 amino acids long. Germline-derived CDR1 and CDR2 are WNHNN and SYGVQD (reference sequence). In DNA form, the CDR3 reads TGCGCCAGCAGCGACAACTATGACTACACCTTC. It encodes CASSDNYDYTF.